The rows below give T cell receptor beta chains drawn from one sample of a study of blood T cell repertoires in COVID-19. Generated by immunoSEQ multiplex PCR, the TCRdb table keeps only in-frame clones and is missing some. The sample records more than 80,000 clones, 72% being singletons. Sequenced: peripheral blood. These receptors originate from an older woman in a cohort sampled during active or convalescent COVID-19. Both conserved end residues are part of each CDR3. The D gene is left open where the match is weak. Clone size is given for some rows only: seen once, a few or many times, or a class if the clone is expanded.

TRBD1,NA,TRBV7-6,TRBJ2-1,CASSYPGTGYNEQFF,TGTGCCAGCAGTTATCCCGGGACAGGGTACAATGAGCAGTTCTTC
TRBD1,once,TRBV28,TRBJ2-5,CASSRTGDLRETQYF,TGTGCCAGCAGTCGAACAGGGGATTTAAGAGAGACCCAGTACTTC
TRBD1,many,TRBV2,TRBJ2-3,CASRTGARSVETQYF,TGTGCCAGCAGGACAGGGGCCCGCTCAGTGGAAACGCAGTATTTT
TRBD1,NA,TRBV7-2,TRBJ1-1,CASSTGGGSTEAFF,TGTGCCAGCAGCACAGGGGGAGGAAGCACTGAAGCTTTCTTT
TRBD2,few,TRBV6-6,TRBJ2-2,CASSPSGSNTGELFF,TGTGCCAGCAGTCCTAGCGGGAGCAACACCGGGGAGCTGTTTTTT
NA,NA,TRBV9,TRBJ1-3,CARRAGVGGFSGNTIYF,TGTGCCCGCCGCGCGGGGGTGGGGGGTTTCTCTGGAAACACCATATATTTT
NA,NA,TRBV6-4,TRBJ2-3,CASSDQAGTDTQYF,TGTGCCAGCAGTGACCAAGCGGGCACAGATACGCAGTATTTT
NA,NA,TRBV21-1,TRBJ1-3,CASSKYDRDSGNTIYF,TGTGCCAGCAGCAAATATGACAGGGACTCTGGAAACACCATATATTTT
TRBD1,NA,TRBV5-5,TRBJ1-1,CASSTGTGKVTEAFF,TGTGCCAGCAGCACCGGGACAGGGAAGGTCACTGAAGCTTTCTTT
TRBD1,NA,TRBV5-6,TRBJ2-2,CASSLPTGAKNTGELFF,TGTGCCAGCAGCTTGCCGACAGGGGCTAAGAACACCGGGGAGCTGTTTTTT
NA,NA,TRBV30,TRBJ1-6,CAGAGSYNSPLHF,TGTGCCGGGGCGGGTTCCTATAATTCACCCCTCCACTTT
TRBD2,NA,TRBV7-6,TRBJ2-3,CASSQRTSGYSGDTQYF,TGTGCCAGCAGTCAACGGACTAGCGGTTATTCTGGGGATACGCAGTATTTT
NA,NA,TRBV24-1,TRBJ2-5,CATSDAYTDLETQYF,TGTGCCACCAGTGATGCGTACACAGATTTAGAGACCCAGTACTTC
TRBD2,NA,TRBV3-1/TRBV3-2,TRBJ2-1,CASSQSNSGGGYNEQFF,TGTGCCAGCAGCCAGTCAAATAGCGGGGGCGGTTACAATGAGCAGTTCTTC
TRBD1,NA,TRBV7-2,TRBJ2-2,CASSLTGTNTGELFF,TGTGCCAGCAGCTTGACAGGGACGAACACCGGGGAGCTGTTTTTT
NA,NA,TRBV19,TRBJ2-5,CASSIGETSRETQYF,TGTGCCAGTAGTATAGGAGAAACTAGTCGGGAGACCCAGTACTTC
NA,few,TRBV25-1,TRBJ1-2,CASTHSGERYGYTF,TGTGCCAGCACCCACTCGGGGGAACGCTATGGCTACACCTTC
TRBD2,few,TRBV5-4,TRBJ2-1,CASSAGTSSYNEQFF,TGTGCCAGCAGCGCCGGGACTAGCTCGTACAATGAGCAGTTCTTC
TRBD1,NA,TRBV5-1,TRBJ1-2,CASSGGTGGAYGYTF,TGCGCCAGCAGCGGAGGGACAGGGGGCGCCTATGGCTACACCTTC
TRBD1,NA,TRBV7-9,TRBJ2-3,CASSLATGGAGTDTQYF,TGTGCCAGCAGCTTAGCGACAGGGGGCGCAGGCACAGATACGCAGTATTTT
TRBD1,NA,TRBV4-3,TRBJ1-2,CASSPNRGGYGYTF,TGCGCCAGCAGCCCGAACAGGGGAGGCTATGGCTACACCTTC
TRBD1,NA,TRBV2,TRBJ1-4,CASRVGQGATNEKLFF,TGTGCCAGCAGGGTGGGACAGGGGGCAACTAATGAAAAACTGTTTTTT
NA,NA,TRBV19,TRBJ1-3,CASRRGEDPGNTIYF,TGTGCCAGTAGGCGTGGGGAGGACCCTGGAAACACCATATATTTT
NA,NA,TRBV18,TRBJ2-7,CASSQSGRMYEQYF,TGTGCCAGCTCACAATCAGGGAGGATGTACGAGCAGTACTTC
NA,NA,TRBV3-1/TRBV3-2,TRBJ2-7,CASSQDPRGTYEQYF,TGTGCCAGCAGCCAAGATCCCCGAGGGACCTACGAGCAGTACTTC
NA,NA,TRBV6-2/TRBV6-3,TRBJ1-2,CASSETWAGYTF,TGTGCCAGCAGCGAAACATGGGCTGGCTACACCTTC
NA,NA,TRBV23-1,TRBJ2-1,CASSQSVRVSGYSSYNEQFF,TGCGCCAGCAGTCAATCTGTACGGGTCTCGGGGTATAGCTCCTACAATGAGCAGTTCTTC
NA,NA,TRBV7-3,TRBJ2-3,CASSLTRRDTQYF,TGTGCCAGCAGCTTAACGAGGCGGGATACGCAGTATTTT
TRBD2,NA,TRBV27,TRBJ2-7,CASSLLSPGGALEQYF,TGTGCCAGCAGTTTACTTTCCCCGGGGGGGGCGCTTGAGCAGTACTTC
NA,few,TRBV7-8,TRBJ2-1,CASSFIAEYNEQFF,TGTGCCAGCAGCTTTATTGCGGAATACAATGAGCAGTTCTTC
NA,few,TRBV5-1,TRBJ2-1,CASSLDGNNEQFF,TGCGCCAGCAGCCTGGACGGGAACAATGAGCAGTTCTTC
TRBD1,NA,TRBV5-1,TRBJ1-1,CASSLHLDRLNTEAFF,TGCGCCAGCAGCTTACATCTGGACAGGTTGAACACTGAAGCTTTCTTT
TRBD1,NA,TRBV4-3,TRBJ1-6,CASSRDRDNSPLHF,TGCGCCAGCAGCCGGGACAGGGATAATTCACCCCTCCACTTT
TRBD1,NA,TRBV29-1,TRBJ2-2,CSVWAGQVSGELFF,TGCAGCGTATGGGCGGGACAGGTCTCCGGGGAGCTGTTTTTT
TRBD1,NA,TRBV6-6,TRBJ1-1,CASSYPGQGVEAFF,TGTGCCAGCAGTTACCCCGGACAGGGCGTGGAAGCTTTCTTT
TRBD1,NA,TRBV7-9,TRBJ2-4,CASSPGDRVGAKNIQYF,TGTGCCAGCAGCCCCGGGGACAGGGTTGGGGCCAAAAACATTCAGTACTTC
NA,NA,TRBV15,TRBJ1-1,CATSREVLRTEAFF,TGTGCCACCAGCAGAGAAGTTTTGAGAACTGAAGCTTTCTTT
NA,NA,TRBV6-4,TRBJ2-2,CASSDPGGSSGELFF,TGTGCCAGCAGTGACCCGGGGGGCTCGTCCGGGGAGCTGTTTTTT
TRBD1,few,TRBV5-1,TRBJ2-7,CASSLGRTGYHGYEQYF,TGCGCCAGCAGCTTGGGGAGGACAGGGTATCATGGCTACGAGCAGTACTTC
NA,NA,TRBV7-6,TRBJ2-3,CASSLEPSTSTDTQYF,TGTGCCAGCAGCTTAGAACCCTCGACTAGCACAGATACGCAGTATTTT
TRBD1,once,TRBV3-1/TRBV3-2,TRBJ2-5,CASSPSYRGRVETQYF,TGTGCCAGCAGCCCTTCATACAGGGGGCGCGTGGAGACCCAGTACTTC
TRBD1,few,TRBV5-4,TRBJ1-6,CASSLANYGTGGNSPLHF,TGTGCCAGCAGCTTGGCCAACTATGGGACAGGGGGGAATTCACCCCTCCACTTT
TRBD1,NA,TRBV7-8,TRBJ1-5,CASSYVQGFQPQHF,TGTGCCAGCAGCTACGTACAGGGGTTCCAGCCCCAGCATTTT
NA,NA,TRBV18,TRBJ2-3,CASSRPMGGQYF,TGTGCCAGCTCACGACCAATGGGGGGGCAGTATTTT
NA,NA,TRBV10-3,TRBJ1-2,CAIRYQAYTNYGYTF,TGTGCCATCAGATATCAGGCTTACACTAACTATGGCTACACCTTC
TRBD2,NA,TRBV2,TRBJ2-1,CASSALAGAYNEQFF,TGTGCCAGCAGTGCACTAGCGGGGGCCTACAATGAGCAGTTCTTC
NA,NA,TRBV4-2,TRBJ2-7,CASSQELRGQYF,TGTGCCAGCAGCCAAGAACTCCGGGGGCAGTACTTC
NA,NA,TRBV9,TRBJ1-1,CASSVIAGGQNTEAFF,TGTGCCAGCAGCGTGATAGCGGGGGGCCAGAACACTGAAGCTTTCTTT
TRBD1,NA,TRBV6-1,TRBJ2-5,CASSDQIQTGMGETQYF,TGTGCCAGCAGTGACCAAATCCAGACAGGGATGGGAGAGACCCAGTACTTC
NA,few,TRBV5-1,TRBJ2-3,CASSLGENTDTQYF,TGCGCCAGCAGCTTGGGGGAGAACACAGATACGCAGTATTTT
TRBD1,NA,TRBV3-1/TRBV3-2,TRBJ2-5,CASSQRPPGTDIQETQYF,TGTGCCAGCAGCCAAAGACCCCCCGGGACAGATATTCAAGAGACCCAGTACTTC
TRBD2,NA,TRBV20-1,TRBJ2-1,CSASKAGAYNEQFF,TGCAGTGCTAGTAAGGCGGGGGCCTACAATGAGCAGTTCTTC
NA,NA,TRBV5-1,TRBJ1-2,CASSLDNKYGYTF,TGCGCCAGCAGCTTGGACAATAAATATGGCTACACCTTC
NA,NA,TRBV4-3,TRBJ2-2,CASSQVSGSVNTGELFF,TGCGCCAGCAGCCAAGTAAGCGGGTCGGTTAACACCGGGGAGCTGTTTTTT
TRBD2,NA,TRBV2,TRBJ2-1,CASSEFWGRVSYNEQFF,TGTGCCAGCAGTGAATTCTGGGGGAGGGTCTCCTACAATGAGCAGTTCTTC
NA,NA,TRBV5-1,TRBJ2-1,CASSLVLQVNNEQFF,TGCGCCAGCAGCTTGGTTTTGCAGGTTAACAATGAGCAGTTCTTC
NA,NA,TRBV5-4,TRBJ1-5,CASSSGTYQPQHF,TGTGCCAGCAGCTCCGGGACATATCAGCCCCAGCATTTT
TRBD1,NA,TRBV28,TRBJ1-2,CASSSKPRTGRGYTF,TGTGCCAGCAGTTCAAAACCCCGGACAGGGCGTGGCTACACCTTC
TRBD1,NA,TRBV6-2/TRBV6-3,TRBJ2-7,CASTPLRPGTGTYEQYF,TGTGCCAGCACCCCACTCAGACCCGGGACAGGTACCTACGAGCAGTACTTC